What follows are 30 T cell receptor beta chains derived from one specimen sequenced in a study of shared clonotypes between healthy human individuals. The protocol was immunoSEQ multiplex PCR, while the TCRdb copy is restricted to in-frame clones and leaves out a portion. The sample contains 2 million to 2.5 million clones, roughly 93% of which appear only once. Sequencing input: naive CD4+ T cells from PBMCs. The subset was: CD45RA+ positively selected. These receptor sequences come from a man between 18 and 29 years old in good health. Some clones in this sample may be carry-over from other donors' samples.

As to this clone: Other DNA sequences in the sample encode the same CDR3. CDR3 nucleotides: TGCAGCGTTGGTACTAGCGGGAGCTACGAGCAGTACTTC. Translating gives CSVGTSGSYEQYF. The rearrangement uses TRBV29-1 and TRBJ2-7; 11 nucleotides match TRBD2. CDR1 and CDR2 (germline): SQVTM, ANQGSEA. Germline trimming cut 4 bases from V and 3 bases from J; bases unmatched to any gene: 2. This CDR3 region has 13 residues.

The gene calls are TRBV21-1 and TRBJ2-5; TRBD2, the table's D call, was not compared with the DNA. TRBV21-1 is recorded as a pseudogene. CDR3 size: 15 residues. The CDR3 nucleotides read TGTGCCAGCAGCAAAAGATCCCAGACTCAAGAGACCCAGTACTTC. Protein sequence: CASSKRSQTQETQYF.

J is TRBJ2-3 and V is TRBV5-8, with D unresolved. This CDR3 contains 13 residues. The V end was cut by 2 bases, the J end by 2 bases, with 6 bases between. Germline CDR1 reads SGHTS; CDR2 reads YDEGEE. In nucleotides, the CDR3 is TGTGCCAGCAGCTTCATAGTCACAGATACGCAGTATTTT. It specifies CASSFIVTDTQYF.

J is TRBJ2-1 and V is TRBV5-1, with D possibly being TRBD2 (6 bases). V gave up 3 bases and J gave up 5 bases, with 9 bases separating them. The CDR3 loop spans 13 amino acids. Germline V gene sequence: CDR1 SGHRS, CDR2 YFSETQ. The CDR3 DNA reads TGCGCCAGCAGCTCGACTAGTGACAATGAGCAGTTCTTC. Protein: CASSSTSDNEQFF.

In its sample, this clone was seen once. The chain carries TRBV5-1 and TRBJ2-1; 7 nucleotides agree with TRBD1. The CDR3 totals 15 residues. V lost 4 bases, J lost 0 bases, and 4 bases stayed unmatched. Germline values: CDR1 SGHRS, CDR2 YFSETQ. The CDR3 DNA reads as TGCGCCAGCAGCACCGGGACAGACTCCTACAATGAGCAGTTCTTC. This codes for CASSTGTDSYNEQFF.

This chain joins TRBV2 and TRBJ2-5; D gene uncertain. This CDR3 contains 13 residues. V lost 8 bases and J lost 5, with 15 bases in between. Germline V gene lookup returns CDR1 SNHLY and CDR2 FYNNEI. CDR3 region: CASRSGVRETQYF. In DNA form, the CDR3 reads TGTGCCAGCCGTTCTGGAGTTCGGGAGACCCAGTACTTC. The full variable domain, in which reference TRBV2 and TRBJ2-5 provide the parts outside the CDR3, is EPEVTQTPSHQVTQMGQEVILRCVPISNHLYFYWYRQILGQKVEFLVSFYNNEISEKSEIFDDQFSVERPDGSNFTLKIRSTKLEDSAMYFCASRSGVRETQYFGPGTRLLVL.

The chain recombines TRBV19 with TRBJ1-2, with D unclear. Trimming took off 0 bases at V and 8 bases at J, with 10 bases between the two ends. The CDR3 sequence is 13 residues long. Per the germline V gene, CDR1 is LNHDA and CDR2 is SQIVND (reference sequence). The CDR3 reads CASSIDSGRGYTF. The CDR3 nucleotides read TGTGCCAGTAGTATAGATTCAGGCCGAGGCTACACCTTC. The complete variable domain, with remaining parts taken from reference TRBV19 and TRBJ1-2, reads DGGITQSPKYLFRKEGQNVTLSCEQNLNHDAMYWYRQDPGQGLRLIYYSQIVNDFQKGDIAEGYSVSREKKESFPLTVTSAQKNPTAFYLCASSIDSGRGYTFGSGTRLTVV.

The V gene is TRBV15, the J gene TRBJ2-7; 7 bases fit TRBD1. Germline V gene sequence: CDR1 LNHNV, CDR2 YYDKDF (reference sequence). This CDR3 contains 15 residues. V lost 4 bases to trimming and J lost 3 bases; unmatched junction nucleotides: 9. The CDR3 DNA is TGTGCCACCAGCACGGGAAGGACAGGTCGCTACGAGCAGTACTTC. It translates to CATSTGRTGRYEQYF.

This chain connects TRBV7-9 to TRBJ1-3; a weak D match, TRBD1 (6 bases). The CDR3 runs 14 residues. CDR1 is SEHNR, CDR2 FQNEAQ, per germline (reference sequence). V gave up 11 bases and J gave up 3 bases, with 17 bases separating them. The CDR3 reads CAGGGLTLGNTIYF. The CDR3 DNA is TGTGCCGGCGGGGGGCTGACACTTGGAAACACCATATATTTT. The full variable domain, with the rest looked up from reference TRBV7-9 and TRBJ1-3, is DTGVSQNPRHKITKRGQNVTFRCDPISEHNRLYWYRQTLGQGPEFLTYFQNEAQLEKSRLLSDRFSAERPKGSFSTLEIQRTEQGDSAMYLCAGGGLTLGNTIYFGEGSWLTVV.

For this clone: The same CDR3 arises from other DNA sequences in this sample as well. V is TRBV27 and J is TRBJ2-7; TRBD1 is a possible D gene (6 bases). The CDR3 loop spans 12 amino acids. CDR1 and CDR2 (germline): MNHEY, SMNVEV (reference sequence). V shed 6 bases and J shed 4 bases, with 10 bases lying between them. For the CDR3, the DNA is TGTGCCAGCAGCCAACAGGGTTACGAGCAGTACTTC. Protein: CASSQQGYEQYF.

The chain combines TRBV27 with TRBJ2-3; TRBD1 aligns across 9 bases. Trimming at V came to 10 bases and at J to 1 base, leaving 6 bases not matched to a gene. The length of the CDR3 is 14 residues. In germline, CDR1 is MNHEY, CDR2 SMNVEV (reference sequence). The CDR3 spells CATSRDRGTDTQYF. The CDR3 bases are TGTGCCACCTCCCGGGACAGGGGCACAGATACGCAGTATTTT.

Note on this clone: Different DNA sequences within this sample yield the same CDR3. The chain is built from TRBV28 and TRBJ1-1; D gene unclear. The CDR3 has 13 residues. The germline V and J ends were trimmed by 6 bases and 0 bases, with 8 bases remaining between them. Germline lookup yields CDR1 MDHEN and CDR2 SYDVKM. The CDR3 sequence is CASSLSVNTEAFF. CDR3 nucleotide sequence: TGTGCCAGCAGCCTCTCGGTGAACACTGAAGCTTTCTTT.

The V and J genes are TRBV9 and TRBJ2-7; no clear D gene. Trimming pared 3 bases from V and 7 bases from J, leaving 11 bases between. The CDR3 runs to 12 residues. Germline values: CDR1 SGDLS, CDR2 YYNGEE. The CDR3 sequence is CASSAASTEQYF. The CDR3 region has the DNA TGTGCCAGCAGCGCAGCTTCCACGGAGCAGTACTTC.

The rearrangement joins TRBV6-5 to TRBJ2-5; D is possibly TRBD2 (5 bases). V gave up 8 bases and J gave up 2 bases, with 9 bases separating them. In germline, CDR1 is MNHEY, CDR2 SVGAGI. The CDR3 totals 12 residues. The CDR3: CASARGQETQYF. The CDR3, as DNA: TGTGCCAGCGCCCGGGGACAAGAGACCCAGTACTTC.

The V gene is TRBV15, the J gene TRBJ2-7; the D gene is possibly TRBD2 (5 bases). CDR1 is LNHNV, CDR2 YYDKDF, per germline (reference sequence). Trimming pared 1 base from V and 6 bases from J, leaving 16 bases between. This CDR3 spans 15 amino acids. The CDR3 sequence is CATSRGSTGYVEQYF. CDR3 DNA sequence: TGTGCCACCAGCAGAGGATCTACGGGGTACGTCGAGCAGTACTTC.

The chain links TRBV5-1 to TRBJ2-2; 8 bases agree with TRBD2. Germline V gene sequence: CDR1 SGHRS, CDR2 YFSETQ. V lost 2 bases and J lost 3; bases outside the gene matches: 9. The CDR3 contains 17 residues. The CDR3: CASSFLAGAVDTGELFF. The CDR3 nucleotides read TGCGCCAGCAGCTTTCTAGCGGGCGCAGTAGACACCGGGGAGCTGTTTTTT.

The CDR3: CAINGEDSGTEAGGTYEQYF. In DNA, the CDR3 is TGTGCCATCAATGGGGAGGATTCCGGGACGGAGGCGGGAGGAACCTACGAGCAGTACTTC. V is TRBV10-3 and J is TRBJ2-7, with 8 bases aligning to TRBD2. The CDR3 contains 20 residues. The germline CDR1 and CDR2 sequences are ENHRY and SYGVKD. Germline trimming cut 7 bases from V and 2 bases from J; bases unmatched to any gene: 25.

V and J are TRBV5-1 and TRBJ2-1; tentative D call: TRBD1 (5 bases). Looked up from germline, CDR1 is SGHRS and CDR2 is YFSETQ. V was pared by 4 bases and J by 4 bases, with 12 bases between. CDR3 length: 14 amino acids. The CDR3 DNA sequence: TGCGCCAGCAGCCTGGACACGACTTACAATGAGCAGTTCTTC. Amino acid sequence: CASSLDTTYNEQFF.

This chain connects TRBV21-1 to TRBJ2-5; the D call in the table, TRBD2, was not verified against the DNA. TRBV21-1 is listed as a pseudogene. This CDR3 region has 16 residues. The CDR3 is CASSNPDLDKEETQYF. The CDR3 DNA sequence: TGTGCCAGCAGCAATCCAGACTTAGATAAAGAAGAGACCCAGTACTTC.

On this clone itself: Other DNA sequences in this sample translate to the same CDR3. CDR3 protein: CATSRDRRETQYF. In DNA, the CDR3 is TGTGCCACCAGCAGAGATCGGAGGGAGACCCAGTACTTC. J is TRBJ2-5 and V is TRBV15; TRBD2 is a possible D gene (5 bases). In germline, CDR1 is LNHNV, CDR2 YYDKDF (reference sequence). V was pared by 0 bases and J by 5 bases, with 7 bases between. CDR3 size: 13 residues.

CDR3 residues: CASSIRGSYEQYF. CDR3 DNA: TGTGCCAGCAGCATCAGGGGCTCCTACGAGCAGTACTTC. The V call is TRBV7-3, the J call TRBJ2-7; D perhaps matches TRBD1 (6 bases). CDR1 SGHTA and CDR2 FQGTGA come from the germline V gene. The CDR3 totals 13 residues. Trimming took off 5 bases at V and 0 bases at J, with 8 bases between the two ends.

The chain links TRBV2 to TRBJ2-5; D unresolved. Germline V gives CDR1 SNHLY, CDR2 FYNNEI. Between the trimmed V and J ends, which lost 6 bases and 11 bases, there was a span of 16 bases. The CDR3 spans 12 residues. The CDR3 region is CASSELGTEQYF. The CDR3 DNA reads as TGTGCCAGCAGCGAGCTAGGTACTGAGCAGTACTTC.

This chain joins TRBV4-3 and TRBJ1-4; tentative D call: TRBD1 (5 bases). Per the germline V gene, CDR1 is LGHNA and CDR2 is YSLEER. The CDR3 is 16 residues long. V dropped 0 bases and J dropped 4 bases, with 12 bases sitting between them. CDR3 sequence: CASSQDLRQLNEKLFF. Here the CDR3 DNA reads TGCGCCAGCAGCCAAGATCTTCGACAGCTTAATGAAAAACTGTTTTTT.

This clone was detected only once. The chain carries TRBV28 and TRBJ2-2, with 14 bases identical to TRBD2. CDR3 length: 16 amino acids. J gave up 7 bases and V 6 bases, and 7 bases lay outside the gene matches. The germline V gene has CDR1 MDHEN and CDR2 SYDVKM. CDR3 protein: CASRGTSGSGYGELFF. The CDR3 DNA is TGTGCCAGCAGGGGGACTAGCGGGAGTGGGTACGGGGAGCTGTTTTTT.

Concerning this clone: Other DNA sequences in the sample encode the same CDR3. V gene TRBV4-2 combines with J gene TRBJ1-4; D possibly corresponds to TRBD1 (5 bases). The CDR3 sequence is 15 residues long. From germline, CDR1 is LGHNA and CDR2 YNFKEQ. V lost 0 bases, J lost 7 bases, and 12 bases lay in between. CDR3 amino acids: CASSQEGGEGEKLFF. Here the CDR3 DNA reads TGTGCCAGCAGCCAAGAGGGAGGGGAAGGTGAAAAACTGTTTTTT.

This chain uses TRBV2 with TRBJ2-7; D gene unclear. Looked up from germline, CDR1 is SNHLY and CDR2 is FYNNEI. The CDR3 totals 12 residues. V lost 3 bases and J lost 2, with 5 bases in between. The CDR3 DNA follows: TGTGCCAGCAGTGAGAAAACCTACGAGCAGTACTTC. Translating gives CASSEKTYEQYF.

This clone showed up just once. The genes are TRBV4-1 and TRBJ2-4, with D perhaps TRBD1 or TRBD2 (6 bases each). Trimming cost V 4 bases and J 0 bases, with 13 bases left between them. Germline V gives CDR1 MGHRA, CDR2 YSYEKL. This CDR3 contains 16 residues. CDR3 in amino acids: CASSLLGGIAKNIQYF. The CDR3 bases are TGCGCCAGCAGCCTCCTAGGGGGGATAGCCAAAAACATTCAGTACTTC.

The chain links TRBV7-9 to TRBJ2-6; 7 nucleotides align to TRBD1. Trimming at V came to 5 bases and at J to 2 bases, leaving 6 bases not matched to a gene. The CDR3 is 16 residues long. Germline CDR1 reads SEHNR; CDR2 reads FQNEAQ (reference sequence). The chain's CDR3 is CASSRRQGAGANVLTF. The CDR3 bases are TGTGCCAGCAGCCGCAGACAGGGAGCTGGGGCCAACGTCCTGACTTTC. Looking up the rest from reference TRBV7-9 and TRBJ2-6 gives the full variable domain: DTGVSQNPRHKITKRGQNVTFRCDPISEHNRLYWYRQTLGQGPEFLTYFQNEAQLEKSRLLSDRFSAERPKGSFSTLEIQRTEQGDSAMYLCASSRRQGAGANVLTFGAGSRLTVL.

CDR3 nucleotide sequence: TGTGCCAGCAGCTCGGGCCGGGGGGGAGCAGATACGCAGTATTTT. Protein: CASSSGRGGADTQYF. J is TRBJ2-3 and V is TRBV28, with 8 positions matching TRBD2. The CDR3 extends over 15 amino acids. V was clipped by 6 bases and J by 4 bases; unmatched bases: 9. Germline loops: CDR1 MDHEN, CDR2 SYDVKM.

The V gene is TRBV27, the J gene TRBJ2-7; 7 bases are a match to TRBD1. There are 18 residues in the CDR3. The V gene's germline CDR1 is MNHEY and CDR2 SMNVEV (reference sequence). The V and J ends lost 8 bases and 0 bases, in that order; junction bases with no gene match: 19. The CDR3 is CASSKGGQATISSYEQYF. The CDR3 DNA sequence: TGTGCCAGCTCAAAAGGCGGACAGGCGACAATTAGCTCCTACGAGCAGTACTTC.